This TCR beta chain comes out of a study of CD8 T cells in ankylosing spondylitis. CDR3 length: 12 residues. CDR1 and CDR2 from the germline V gene are DFQATT and SNEGSKA (reference sequence). Trimming removed 0 bases at V and 7 bases at J, with 9 bases between. Findings of the study overall: Blood from ankylosing spondylitis patients appeared to carry a characteristic eight-variant TCR beta motif. Reports say disease-linked clones showed up significantly more in matched ankylosing spondylitis synovial fluid. Previously reported in reactive arthritis synovial fluid and blood were some of the motif variants.

Details on this clonotype: Its antigen remains unknown.

Using its own MiXCR run on the 5' RACE reads, TCRdb lists one record per CDR3 protein. The table lists approximately 540,000 distinct CDR3 sequences, roughly 13% of them singletons. The source material was blood, either unsorted or a sorted T cell fraction (not recorded which). The chain links TRBV20-1 to TRBJ2-5; D uncertain. The receptor's source is a male donor with ankylosing spondylitis. The CDR3 reads CSARDGALTQYF. The CDR3 coding sequence is TGCAGTGCTAGAGATGGCGCCCTGACCCAGTACTTC.